A selection of T cell receptor beta chains follows, all from one sample in a study of quantifying T cell responses using KT2 cells. One entry per CDR3 protein, called by TCRdb with MiXCR from the UMI-ligation and nested PCR reads. In the table there are approximately 50,000 distinct CDR3 sequences, about 9.9% of which are singletons. The sample was PBMCs spiked with cells of the T cell clone KT2. These TCRs come from a human donor. CDR3s include the opening cysteine and the closing phenylalanine or tryptophan. A D gene is named only where the DNA matches it firmly. Size values are once, few and many counts, or a class for expanded clones, and some rows have none.

j_gene	d_gene	len	abundance	v_gene	CDR3nt	CDR3aa
TRBJ1-2	.	14	many	TRBV6-1	TGTGCCAGCAGTGTGACACGACAGGCTCTCGGCTACACCTTC	CASSVTRQALGYTF
TRBJ1-1	.	17	.	TRBV4-1	TGCGCCAGCAGCCAAAAAGGGGTCGGTTTGGAAAGCACTGAAGCTTTCTTT	CASSQKGVGLESTEAFF
TRBJ2-3	.	14	many	TRBV11-2	TGTGCCAGCAGCTCCTGGACGGGCCCAGATACGCAGTATTTT	CASSSWTGPDTQYF
TRBJ2-3	TRBD2	16	many	TRBV7-2	TGTGCCAGCAGCCCGAGACTAGCGGGAGAGTCAGATACGCAGTATTTT	CASSPRLAGESDTQYF
TRBJ2-7	.	13	.	TRBV7-9	TGTGCCAGCAGCTTCTGGCAGACCTACGAGCAGTACTTC	CASSFWQTYEQYF
TRBJ2-1	.	12	.	TRBV6-2/TRBV6-3	TGTGCCAGCGACTCAGTAGGCAATGAGCAGTTCTTC	CASDSVGNEQFF
TRBJ1-1	.	15	few	TRBV9	TGTGCCAGCAGCGTAGAATCTGGGGGCAGGACTGAAGCTTTCTTT	CASSVESGGRTEAFF
TRBJ1-5	TRBD1	19	many	TRBV12-3/TRBV12-4	TGTGCCAGCAGCTTAACCCAAGGCTGGGACAGGGTAATCAATCAGCCCCAGCATTTT	CASSLTQGWDRVINQPQHF
TRBJ2-1	TRBD2	13	few	TRBV29-1	TGCAGCGTTAGTCTAGCGGGGAACAATGAGCAGTTCTTC	CSVSLAGNNEQFF
TRBJ2-5	TRBD2	14	many	TRBV12-3/TRBV12-4	TGTGCCAGCAGTCGACTAGCTGGAGGAGAGACCCAGTACTTC	CASSRLAGGETQYF
TRBJ2-3	.	17	many	TRBV29-1	TGCAGCGTTGAATACGGGATAGGTAGCGAAAACACAGATACGCAGTATTTT	CSVEYGIGSENTDTQYF
TRBJ2-3	.	14	.	TRBV12-3/TRBV12-4	TGTGCCAGCAGGTCCCTGGGGGGTACAGATACGCAGTATTTT	CASRSLGGTDTQYF
TRBJ2-3	.	17	once	TRBV18	TGTGCCAGCTCACCACCCTTCGGGGGCGGGGGCACAGATACGCAGTATTTT	CASSPPFGGGGTDTQYF
TRBJ1-6	TRBD1	13	few	TRBV12-3/TRBV12-4	TGTGCCAGCAGCGACAGGGGGTTGCCACCCCTCCACTTT	CASSDRGLPPLHF
TRBJ2-3	.	17	.	TRBV25-1	TGTGCCAGCAGTGACCCTACAGCGTTGCAGGGGTCAGATACGCAGTATTTT	CASSDPTALQGSDTQYF
TRBJ2-5	TRBD2	14	few	TRBV6-1	TGTGCCAGCACCCCGCGGGGGGCGGGAGAGACCCAGTACTTC	CASTPRGAGETQYF
TRBJ2-7	.	13	few	TRBV29-1	TGCAGCGTTGTTCCCGTGGGACTCATCGAGCAGTACTTC	CSVVPVGLIEQYF
TRBJ2-3	.	14	few	TRBV2	TGTGCCAGCAGCGGGCTAGCGTCGACAGATACGCAGTATTTT	CASSGLASTDTQYF
TRBJ2-5	.	14	.	TRBV20-1	TGCAGTGCTAGCGGGAAGGAAGGGGAAGAGACCCAGTACTTC	CSASGKEGEETQYF
TRBJ1-3	.	17	many	TRBV3-1	TGTGCCAGCAGCCCGAATCGGGTGCGGGCCTCTGGAAACACCATATATTTT	CASSPNRVRASGNTIYF
TRBJ1-5	.	18	many	TRBV7-9	TGTGCCAGCAGCCGCGAATCGGGGGCAAGAATAAGCAATCAGCCCCAGCATTTT	CASSRESGARISNQPQHF
TRBJ1-4	TRBD1	14	.	TRBV11-2	TGTGCCAGCAGCCTGTTTGGGACAGGGGGCTCGATGTTTTTT	CASSLFGTGGSMFF
TRBJ1-1	.	18	.	TRBV4-2	TGTGCCAGCAGCCAAGGAAGGCTGAACAGTCTAATAAACACTGAAGCTTTCTTT	CASSQGRLNSLINTEAFF
TRBJ1-1	TRBD1	14	.	TRBV29-1	TGCAGCGTTGAGGAGACAGGGGGGAACACTGAAGCTTTCTTT	CSVEETGGNTEAFF
TRBJ1-3	TRBD1	13	.	TRBV11-2	TGTGCCAGCAGCACGGACAGGAGAAACACCATATATTTT	CASSTDRRNTIYF
TRBJ1-1	TRBD1	15	.	TRBV11-2	TGTGCCAGCAGAGCCCTGACAGGGAGGAGGCCCGCTGCTTTCTTT	CASRALTGRRPAAFF
TRBJ2-6	TRBD1	18	many	TRBV28	TGTGCCAGCAGTTTCGGGACAGGGGACCCCTCTGGGGCCAACGTCCTGACTTTC	CASSFGTGDPSGANVLTF
TRBJ2-5	.	13	.	TRBV15	TGTGCCACCAGCTCACAGGGTCAAGAGACCCAGTACTTC	CATSSQGQETQYF
TRBJ2-6	.	16	medium-sized	TRBV30	TGTGCCTGGAGTGACACCGACGTCTCTGGGGCCAACGTCCTGACTTTC	CAWSDTDVSGANVLTF
TRBJ1-5	.	13	.	TRBV7-2	TGTGCCAGCAGCTCTGCAGAAGACCAGCCCCAGCATTTT	CASSSAEDQPQHF
TRBJ2-5	.	16	many	TRBV20-1	TGCAGTGCTAATTACCCAGCGGGCCACAGCCAAGAGACCCAGTACTTC	CSANYPAGHSQETQYF
TRBJ2-7	TRBD2	16	few	TRBV2	TGTGCCAGCACCCTGGACACACTAGCGGGGGGGCAAGAGCAGTACTTC	CASTLDTLAGGQEQYF
TRBJ2-5	.	12	.	TRBV15	TGTGCCTCCAGCAGAGGATCGGAGACCCAGTACTTC	CASSRGSETQYF
TRBJ1-1	TRBD1	14	medium-sized	TRBV20-1	TGCAGTGCTAGCATTCCGGGACAGACAACTGAAGCTTTCTTT	CSASIPGQTTEAFF
TRBJ1-1	.	13	large	TRBV6-5	TGTGCCAGCAACAAACAAGGGAGCACTGAAGCTTTCTTT	CASNKQGSTEAFF
TRBJ1-3	.	14	.	TRBV25-1	TGTGCCAGCAGTTCCAGGGCGAAAGGAAACACCATATATTTT	CASSSRAKGNTIYF
TRBJ1-4	.	15	.	TRBV16	TGTGCCAGCAGCCAATCTCCGGGGGCGGGAGAAAAACTGTTTTTT	CASSQSPGAGEKLFF
TRBJ2-6	.	14	.	TRBV15	TGTGCCACCAGCAGGCTCCAGGGGGCCAACGTCCTGACTTTC	CATSRLQGANVLTF
TRBJ2-7	.	13	many	TRBV28	.	CATVAGESHEQYF
TRBJ1-2	.	15	few	TRBV18	TGTGCCAGCTCACCAGAACTCTCGGCGAGCGGAGGCTACACCTTC	CASSPELSASGGYTF
TRBJ1-1	TRBD1	13	few	TRBV6-1	TGTGCCAGCAGTCAAATACAGGGGCCGGGAGCTTTCTTT	CASSQIQGPGAFF
TRBJ1-3	.	17	few	TRBV6-5	TGTGCCAGCAGTTACTCGGGGGCCACCATCTCTGGAAACACCATATATTTT	CASSYSGATISGNTIYF
TRBJ1-2	.	16	few	TRBV5-6	TGTGCCAGCAGCTTGGGGTCCACGGGGGCGCGGAGTGGCTACACCTTC	CASSLGSTGARSGYTF
TRBJ2-7	.	19	many	TRBV7-2	TGTGCCAGCAGCTCCCAATCCCACAAACCGGGACTCATCTCCTACGAGCAGTACTTC	CASSSQSHKPGLISYEQYF
TRBJ1-6	.	18	.	TRBV5-1	TGCGCCAGCAGCCACCGGACACTGCAGAGCTCCTATAATTCACCCCTCCACTTT	CASSHRTLQSSYNSPLHF
TRBJ2-5	.	14	few	TRBV5-6	TGTGCCAGCAGCTTGCCAGGGTACCAAGAGACCCAGTACTTC	CASSLPGYQETQYF
TRBJ2-1	TRBD2	12	.	TRBV6-5	TGTGCCAGCAGCACAACCGGGACTAGCCAGTTCTTC	CASSTTGTSQFF
TRBJ2-3	.	16	few	TRBV7-3	TGTGCCAGCAGCTACTGGGTCGGAGGCCCCACAGATACGCAGTATTTT	CASSYWVGGPTDTQYF
TRBJ2-2	TRBD2	21	.	TRBV19	TGTGCCAGTAGTACCCCCTCCGTGGGGACTAGCGGGGGATTGGACACCGGGGAGCTGTTTTTT	CASSTPSVGTSGGLDTGELFF
TRBJ2-7	.	14	many	TRBV25-1	TGTGCCAGCAGTGCCAAGGCTGAGGGATACGAGCAGTACTTC	CASSAKAEGYEQYF
TRBJ1-5	.	14	.	TRBV12-3/TRBV12-4	TGTGCCAGCAGCCGGCGACGGATCAATCAGCCCCAGCATTTT	CASSRRRINQPQHF
TRBJ2-1	.	18	many	TRBV11-3	TGTGCCAGCAGCCCCTTCTTCAGGTACGACAGCTCCTACAATGAGCAGTTCTTC	CASSPFFRYDSSYNEQFF
TRBJ1-2	.	13	many	TRBV6-5	TGTGCCAGCAGTTCATTCCAGGGTGGCGGCTACACCTTC	CASSSFQGGGYTF
TRBJ2-3	.	13	.	TRBV10-3	TGTGCCATCAGTGGAGGGGAGGCAGATACGCAGTATTTT	CAISGGEADTQYF
TRBJ1-2	.	13	few	TRBV27	TGTGCCAGCAGTTTATCGGCAAACTATGGCTACACCTTC	CASSLSANYGYTF
TRBJ2-4	TRBD2	19	.	TRBV13	TGTGCCAGCAGCTTAGACGGGCGGGGGGTCCCGCCCGCCAAAAACATTCAGTACTTC	CASSLDGRGVPPAKNIQYF
TRBJ2-2	TRBD1	14	few	TRBV2	TGTGCCAGCCGACAGGGGTGGGTGACCGGGGAGCTGTTTTTT	CASRQGWVTGELFF
TRBJ2-7	.	14	many	TRBV20-1	TGCAGTGCGGGTAGGTCGACGGATCCCTACGAGCAGTACTTC	CSAGRSTDPYEQYF